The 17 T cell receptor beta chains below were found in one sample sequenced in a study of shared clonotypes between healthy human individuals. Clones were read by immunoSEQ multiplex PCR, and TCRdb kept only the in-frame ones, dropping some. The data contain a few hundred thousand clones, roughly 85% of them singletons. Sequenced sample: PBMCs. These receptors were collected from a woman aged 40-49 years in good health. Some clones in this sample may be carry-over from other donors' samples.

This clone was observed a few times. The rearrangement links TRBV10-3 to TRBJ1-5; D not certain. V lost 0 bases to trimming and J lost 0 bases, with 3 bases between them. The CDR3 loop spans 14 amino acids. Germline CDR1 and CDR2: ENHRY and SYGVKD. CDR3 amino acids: CAISESYSNQPQHF. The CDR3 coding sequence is TGTGCCATCAGTGAGTCCTATAGCAATCAGCCCCAGCATTTT.

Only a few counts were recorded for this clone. Here the CDR3 reads CASSPTGFGETQYF. DNA of the CDR3: TGTGCCAGCAGTCCCACAGGGTTCGGGGAGACCCAGTACTTC. V gene TRBV6-1 combines with J gene TRBJ2-5, with a weak D call TRBD1 (6 bases). Trimming took off 5 bases at V and 5 bases at J, with 15 bases between the two ends. The germline V gene encodes CDR1 MNHNS and CDR2 SASEGT. The CDR3 is 14 residues long.

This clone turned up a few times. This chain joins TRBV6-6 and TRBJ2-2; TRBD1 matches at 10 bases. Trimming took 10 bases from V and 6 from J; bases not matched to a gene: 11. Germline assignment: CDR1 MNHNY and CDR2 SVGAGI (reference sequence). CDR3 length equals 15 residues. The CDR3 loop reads CATVAGTGVSGELFF. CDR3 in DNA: TGTGCCACCGTGGCCGGGACAGGGGTTTCCGGGGAGCTGTTTTTT.

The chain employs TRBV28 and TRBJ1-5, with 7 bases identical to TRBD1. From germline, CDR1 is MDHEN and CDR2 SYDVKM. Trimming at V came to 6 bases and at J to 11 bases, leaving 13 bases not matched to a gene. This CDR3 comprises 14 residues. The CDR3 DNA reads TGTGCCAGCAGCACAGACAGGGCCGCAAAGGCCCAGCATTTT. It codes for CASSTDRAAKAQHF.

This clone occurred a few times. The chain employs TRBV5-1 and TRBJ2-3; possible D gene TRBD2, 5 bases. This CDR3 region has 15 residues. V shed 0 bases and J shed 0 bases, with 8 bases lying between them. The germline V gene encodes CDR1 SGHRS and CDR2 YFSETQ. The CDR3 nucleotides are TGCGCCAGCAGCTTGGTAGAGGGAAGCACAGATACGCAGTATTTT. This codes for CASSLVEGSTDTQYF.

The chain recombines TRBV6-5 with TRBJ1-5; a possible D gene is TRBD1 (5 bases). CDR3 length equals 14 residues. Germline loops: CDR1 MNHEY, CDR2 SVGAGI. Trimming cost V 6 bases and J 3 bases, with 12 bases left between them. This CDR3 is CASRGVANNQPQHF. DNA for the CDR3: TGTGCCAGCAGGGGGGTAGCGAACAATCAGCCCCAGCATTTT.

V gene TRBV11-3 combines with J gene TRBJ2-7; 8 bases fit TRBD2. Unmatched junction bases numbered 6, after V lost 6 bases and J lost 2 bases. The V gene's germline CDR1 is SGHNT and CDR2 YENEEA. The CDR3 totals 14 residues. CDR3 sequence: CASSSGLGPYEQYF. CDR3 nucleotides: TGTGCCAGCAGTTCGGGACTAGGACCCTACGAGCAGTACTTC.

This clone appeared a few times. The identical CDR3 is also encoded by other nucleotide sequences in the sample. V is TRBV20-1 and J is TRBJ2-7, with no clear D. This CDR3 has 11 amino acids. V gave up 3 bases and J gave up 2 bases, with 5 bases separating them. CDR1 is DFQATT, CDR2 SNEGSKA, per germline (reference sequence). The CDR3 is CSASRAYEQYF. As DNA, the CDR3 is TGCAGTGCTAGTCGGGCCTACGAGCAGTACTTC.

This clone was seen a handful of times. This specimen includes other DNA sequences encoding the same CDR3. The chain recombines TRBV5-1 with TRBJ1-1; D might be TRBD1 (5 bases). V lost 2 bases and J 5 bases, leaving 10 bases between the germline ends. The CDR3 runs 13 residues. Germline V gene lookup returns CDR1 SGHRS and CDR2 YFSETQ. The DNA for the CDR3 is TGCGCCAGCAGCTTTAGGGGTGGGACTGAAGCTTTCTTT. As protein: CASSFRGGTEAFF.

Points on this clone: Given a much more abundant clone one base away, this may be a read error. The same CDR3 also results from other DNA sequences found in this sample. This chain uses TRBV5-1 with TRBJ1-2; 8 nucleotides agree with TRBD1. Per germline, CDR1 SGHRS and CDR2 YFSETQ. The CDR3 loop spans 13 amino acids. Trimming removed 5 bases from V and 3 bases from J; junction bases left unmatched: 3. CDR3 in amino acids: CASSLTGDYGYTF. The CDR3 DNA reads TGCGCCAGCAGTTTGACAGGGGACTATGGCTACACCTTC.

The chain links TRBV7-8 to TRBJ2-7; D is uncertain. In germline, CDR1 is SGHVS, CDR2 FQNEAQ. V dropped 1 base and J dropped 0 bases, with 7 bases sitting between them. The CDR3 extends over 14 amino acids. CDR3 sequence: CASSLGGDSYEQYF. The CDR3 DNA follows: TGTGCCAGCAGCTTAGGCGGAGACTCCTACGAGCAGTACTTC.

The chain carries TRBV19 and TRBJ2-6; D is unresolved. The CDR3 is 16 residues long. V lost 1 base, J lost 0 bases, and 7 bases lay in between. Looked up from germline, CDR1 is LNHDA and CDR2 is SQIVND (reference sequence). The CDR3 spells CASSIVSSSGANVLTF. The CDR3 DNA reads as TGTGCCAGTAGTATAGTAAGCAGCTCTGGGGCCAACGTCCTGACTTTC.

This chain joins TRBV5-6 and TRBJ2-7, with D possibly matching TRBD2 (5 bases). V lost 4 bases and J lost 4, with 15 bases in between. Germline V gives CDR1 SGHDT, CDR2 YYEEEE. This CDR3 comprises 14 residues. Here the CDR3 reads CASSRGYMGYEQYF. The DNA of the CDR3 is TGTGCCAGCAGCCGGGGATATATGGGTTACGAGCAGTACTTC.

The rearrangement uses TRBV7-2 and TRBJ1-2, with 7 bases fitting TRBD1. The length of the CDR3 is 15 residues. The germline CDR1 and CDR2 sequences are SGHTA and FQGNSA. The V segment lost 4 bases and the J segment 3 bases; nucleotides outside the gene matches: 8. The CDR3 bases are TGTGCCAGCAGCTACAGGGGCCCACAGGACTATGGCTACACCTTC. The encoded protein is CASSYRGPQDYGYTF.

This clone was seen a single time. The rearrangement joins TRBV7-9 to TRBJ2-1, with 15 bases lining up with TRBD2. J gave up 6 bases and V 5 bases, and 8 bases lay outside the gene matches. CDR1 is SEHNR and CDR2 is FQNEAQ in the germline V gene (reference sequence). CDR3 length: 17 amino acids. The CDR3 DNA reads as TGTGCCAGCAGCGTTCCGGGACTAGCGGGAGGTGTCAATGAGCAGTTCTTC. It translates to CASSVPGLAGGVNEQFF.

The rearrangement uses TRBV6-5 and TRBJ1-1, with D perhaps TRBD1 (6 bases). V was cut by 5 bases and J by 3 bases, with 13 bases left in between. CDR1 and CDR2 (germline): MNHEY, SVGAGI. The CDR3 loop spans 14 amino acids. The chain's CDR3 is CASSPRGGDTEAFF. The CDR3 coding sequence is TGTGCCAGCAGTCCCAGGGGTGGGGACACTGAAGCTTTCTTT.

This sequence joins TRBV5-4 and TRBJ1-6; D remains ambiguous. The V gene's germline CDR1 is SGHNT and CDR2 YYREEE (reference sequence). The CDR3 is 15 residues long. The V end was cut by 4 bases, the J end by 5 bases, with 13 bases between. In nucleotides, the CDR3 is TGTGCCAGCAGCCGGGGTCGCGCCGATAATTCACCCCTCCACTTT. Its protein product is CASSRGRADNSPLHF.